The entry below gives a single T cell receptor (beta chain) sequence along with its context. Its antigen is currently unknown. This entry is derived from a study of shared clonotypes between healthy human individuals. The assay was immunoSEQ multiplex PCR, and TCRdb's table has in-frame clones only and misses some. The table shows some 2,000,000 clones, with about 95% occurring only once. Trimming removed 0 bases from V and 8 bases from J; junction bases left unmatched: 6. The CDR3 is 15 residues long. Germline lookup yields CDR1 SGHRS and CDR2 YFSETQ. Naive CD8 cells were CD45RO-negative, positively selected for CCR7, excluding terminally differentiated effector memory CD45RA+ cells. Donors comprised only Caucasian adults living in Nashville, Tennessee. Findings and caveats of the study: Estimated clonotype richness was generally higher in naive than memory subsets.

V usage is TRBV5-1 and J usage is TRBJ2-1, with TRBD1 matching over 9 bases. Sequencing was carried out using naive CD8+ T cells sorted from blood. This clonotype was obtained from a man between 18 and 29 years old in good health. The CDR3 loop reads CASSLGQGVRYEQFF. In nucleotides, the CDR3 is TGCGCCAGCAGCTTGGGACAGGGGGTGCGTTATGAGCAGTTCTTC.